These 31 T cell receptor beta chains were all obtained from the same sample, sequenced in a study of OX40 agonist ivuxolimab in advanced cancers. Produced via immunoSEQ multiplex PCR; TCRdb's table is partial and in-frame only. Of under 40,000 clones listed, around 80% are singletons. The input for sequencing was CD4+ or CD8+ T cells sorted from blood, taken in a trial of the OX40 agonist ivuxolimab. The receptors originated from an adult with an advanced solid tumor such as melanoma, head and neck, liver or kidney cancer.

This CDR3 is CASSLDPGGWTEAFF. The CDR3 coding sequence is TGTGCCAGCAGCTTAGATCCAGGGGGCTGGACTGAAGCTTTCTTT. V is TRBV7-8 and J is TRBJ1-1; 8 nucleotides agree with TRBD1. The CDR3 length is 15 residues. V trimming: 1 base; J trimming: 5 bases; junction bases outside the gene matches: 6. Germline V gives CDR1 SGHVS, CDR2 FQNEAQ.

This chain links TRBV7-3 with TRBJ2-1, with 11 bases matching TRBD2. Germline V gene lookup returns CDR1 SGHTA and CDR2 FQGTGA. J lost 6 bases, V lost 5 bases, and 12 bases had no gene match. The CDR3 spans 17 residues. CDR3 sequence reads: CASSPPNSGRASNEQFF. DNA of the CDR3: TGTGCCAGCAGCCCACCGAATAGCGGGAGGGCCTCCAATGAGCAGTTCTTC. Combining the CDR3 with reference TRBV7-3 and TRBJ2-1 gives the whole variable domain GAGVSQTPSNKVTEKGKYVELRCDPISGHTALYWYRQSLGQGPEFLIYFQGTGAADDSGLPNDRFFAVRPEGSVSTLKIQRTERGDSAVYLCASSPPNSGRASNEQFFGPGTRLTVL.

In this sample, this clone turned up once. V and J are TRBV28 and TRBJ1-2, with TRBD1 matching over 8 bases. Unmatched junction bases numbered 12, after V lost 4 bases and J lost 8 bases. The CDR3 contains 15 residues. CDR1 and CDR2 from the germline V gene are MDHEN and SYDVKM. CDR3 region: CASSSTGVTLGGYTF. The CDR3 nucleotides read TGTGCCAGCAGTTCGACAGGGGTGACCCTAGGGGGCTACACCTTC.

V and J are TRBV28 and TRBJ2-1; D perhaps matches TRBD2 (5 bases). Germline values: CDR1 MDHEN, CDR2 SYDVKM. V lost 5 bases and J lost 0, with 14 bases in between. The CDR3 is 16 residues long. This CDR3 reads CASSPSGPSSYNEQFF. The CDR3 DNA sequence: TGTGCCAGCAGTCCGAGCGGCCCTAGCTCCTACAATGAGCAGTTCTTC.

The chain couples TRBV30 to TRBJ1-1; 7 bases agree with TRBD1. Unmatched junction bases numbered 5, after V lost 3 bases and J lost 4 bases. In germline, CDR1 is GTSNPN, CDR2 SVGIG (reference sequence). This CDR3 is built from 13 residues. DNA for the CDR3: TGTGCCTGGAGATCGACAGGGTCCACTGAAGCTTTCTTT. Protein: CAWRSTGSTEAFF.

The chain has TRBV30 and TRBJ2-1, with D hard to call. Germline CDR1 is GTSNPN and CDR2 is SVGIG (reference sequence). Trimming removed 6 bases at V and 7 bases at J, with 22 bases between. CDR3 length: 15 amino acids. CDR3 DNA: TGTGCCTGCCCTAGAACGGGCATAGGTACAAATGAGCAGTTCTTC. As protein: CACPRTGIGTNEQFF.

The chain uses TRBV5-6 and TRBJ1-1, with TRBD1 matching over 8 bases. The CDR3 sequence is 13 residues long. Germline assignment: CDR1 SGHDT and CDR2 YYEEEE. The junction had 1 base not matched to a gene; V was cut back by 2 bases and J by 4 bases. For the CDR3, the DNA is TGTGCCAGCAGCTTTACAGGGGGCACTGAAGCTTTCTTT. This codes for CASSFTGGTEAFF.

The CDR3 bases are TGTGCCAGCGGCATAAGCGGGGGGCTTGAGACCCAGTACTTC. Encoded protein: CASGISGGLETQYF. The chain couples TRBV6-1 to TRBJ2-5; TRBD2 matches at 9 bases. Germline lookup yields CDR1 MNHNS and CDR2 SASEGT. Germline trimming cut 8 bases from V and 5 bases from J; bases unmatched to any gene: 9. The CDR3 consists of 14 residues.

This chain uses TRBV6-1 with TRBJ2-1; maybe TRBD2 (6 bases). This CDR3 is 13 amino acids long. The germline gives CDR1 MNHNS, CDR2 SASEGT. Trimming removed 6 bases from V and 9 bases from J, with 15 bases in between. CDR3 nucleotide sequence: TGTGCCAGCAGCCGGGACTGGTCCCGTGAGCAGTTCTTC. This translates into CASSRDWSREQFF.

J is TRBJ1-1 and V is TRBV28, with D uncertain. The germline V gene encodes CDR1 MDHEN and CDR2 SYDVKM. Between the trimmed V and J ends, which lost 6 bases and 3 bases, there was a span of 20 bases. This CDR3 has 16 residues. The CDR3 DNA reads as TGTGCCAGCAGCTATCGCCGGGAGGTGAGGGACACTGAAGCTTTCTTT. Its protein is CASSYRREVRDTEAFF.

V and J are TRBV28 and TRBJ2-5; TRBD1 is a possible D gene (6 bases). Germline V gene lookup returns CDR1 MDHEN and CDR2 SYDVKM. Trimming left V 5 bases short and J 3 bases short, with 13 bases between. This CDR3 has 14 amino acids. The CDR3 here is CASSPLGGKETQYF. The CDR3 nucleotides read TGTGCCAGCAGTCCTCTTGGGGGCAAAGAGACCCAGTACTTC. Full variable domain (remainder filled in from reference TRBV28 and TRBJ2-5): DVKVTQSSRYLVKRTGEKVFLECVQDMDHENMFWYRQDPGLGLRLIYFSYDVKMKEKGDIPEGYSVSREKKERFSLILESASTNQTSMYLCASSPLGGKETQYFGPGTRLLVL.

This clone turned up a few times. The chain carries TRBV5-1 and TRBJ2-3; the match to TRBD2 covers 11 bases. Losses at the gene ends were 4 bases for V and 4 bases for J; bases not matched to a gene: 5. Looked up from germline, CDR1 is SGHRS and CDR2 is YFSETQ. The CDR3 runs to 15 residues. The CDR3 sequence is CASSGRGLAADTQYF. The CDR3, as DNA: TGCGCCAGCAGCGGGAGGGGACTAGCGGCAGATACGCAGTATTTT.

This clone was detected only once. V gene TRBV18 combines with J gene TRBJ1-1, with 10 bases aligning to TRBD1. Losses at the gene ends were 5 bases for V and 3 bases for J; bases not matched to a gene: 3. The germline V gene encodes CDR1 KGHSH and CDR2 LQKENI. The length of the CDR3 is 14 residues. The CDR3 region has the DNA TGTGCCAGCTCATCTGGACAGGGGGACACTGAAGCTTTCTTT. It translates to CASSSGQGDTEAFF.

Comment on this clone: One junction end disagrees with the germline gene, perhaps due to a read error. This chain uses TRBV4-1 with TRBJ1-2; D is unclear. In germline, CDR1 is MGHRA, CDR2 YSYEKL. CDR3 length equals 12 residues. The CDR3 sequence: CATLQANYGYTF. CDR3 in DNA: TGTGCCACCCTCCAGGCTAACTATGGCTACACCTTC.

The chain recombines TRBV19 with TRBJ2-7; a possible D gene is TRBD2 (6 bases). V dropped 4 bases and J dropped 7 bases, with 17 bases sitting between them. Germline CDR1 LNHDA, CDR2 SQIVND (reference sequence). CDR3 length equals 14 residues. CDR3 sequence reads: CASSTPGRGLEQYF. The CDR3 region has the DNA TGTGCCAGTAGTACCCCAGGGCGGGGATTGGAGCAGTACTTC.

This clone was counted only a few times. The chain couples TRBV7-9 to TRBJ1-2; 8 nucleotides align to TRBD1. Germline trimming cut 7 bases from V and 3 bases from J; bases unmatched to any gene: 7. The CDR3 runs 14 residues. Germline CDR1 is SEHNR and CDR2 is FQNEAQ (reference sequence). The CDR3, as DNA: TGTGCCAGCACTCCCCAGGGGGCGGACTATGGCTACACCTTC. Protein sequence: CASTPQGADYGYTF.

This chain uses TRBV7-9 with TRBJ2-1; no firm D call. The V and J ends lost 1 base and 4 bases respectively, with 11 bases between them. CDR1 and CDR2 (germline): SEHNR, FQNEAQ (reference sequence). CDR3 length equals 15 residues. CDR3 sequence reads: CASSLDGRMYNEQFF. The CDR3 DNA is TGTGCCAGCAGCTTAGATGGACGGATGTACAATGAGCAGTTCTTC.

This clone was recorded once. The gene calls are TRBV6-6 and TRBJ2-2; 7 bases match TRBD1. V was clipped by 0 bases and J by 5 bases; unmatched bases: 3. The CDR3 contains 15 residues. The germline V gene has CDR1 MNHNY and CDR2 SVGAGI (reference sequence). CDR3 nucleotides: TGTGCCAGCAGTTACTCAGGGGGCAGAACCGGGGAGCTGTTTTTT. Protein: CASSYSGGRTGELFF.

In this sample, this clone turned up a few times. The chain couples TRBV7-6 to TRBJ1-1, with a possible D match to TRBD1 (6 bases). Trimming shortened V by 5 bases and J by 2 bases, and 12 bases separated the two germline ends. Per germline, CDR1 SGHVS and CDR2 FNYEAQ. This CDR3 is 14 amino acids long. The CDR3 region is CASSPPGHNTEAFF. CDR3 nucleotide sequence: TGTGCCAGCAGCCCGCCGGGACACAACACTGAAGCTTTCTTT.

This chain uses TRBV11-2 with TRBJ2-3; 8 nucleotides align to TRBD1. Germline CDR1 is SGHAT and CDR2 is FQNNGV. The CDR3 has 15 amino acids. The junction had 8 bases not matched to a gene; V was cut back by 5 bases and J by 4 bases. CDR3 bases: TGTGCCAGCAGCCCTACTAAGACAGGGGCAGATACGCAGTATTTT. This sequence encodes CASSPTKTGADTQYF.

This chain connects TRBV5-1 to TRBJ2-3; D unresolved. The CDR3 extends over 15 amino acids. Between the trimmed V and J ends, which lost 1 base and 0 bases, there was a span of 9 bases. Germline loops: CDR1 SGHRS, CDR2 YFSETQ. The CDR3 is CASSLPRGSTDTQYF. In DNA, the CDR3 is TGCGCCAGCAGCTTGCCGCGAGGTAGCACAGATACGCAGTATTTT.

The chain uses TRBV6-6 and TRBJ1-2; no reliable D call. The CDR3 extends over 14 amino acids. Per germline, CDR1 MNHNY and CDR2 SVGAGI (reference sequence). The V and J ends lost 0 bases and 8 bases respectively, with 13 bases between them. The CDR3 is CASSYSTSSFGYTF. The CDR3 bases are TGTGCCAGCAGTTACTCGACCTCTTCTTTCGGCTACACCTTC.

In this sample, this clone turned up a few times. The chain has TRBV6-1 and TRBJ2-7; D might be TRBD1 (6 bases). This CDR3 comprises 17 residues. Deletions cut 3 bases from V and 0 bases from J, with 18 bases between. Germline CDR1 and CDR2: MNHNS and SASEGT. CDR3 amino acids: CASSDRGALTFSYEQYF. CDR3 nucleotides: TGTGCCAGCAGTGACAGGGGCGCCCTAACCTTCTCCTACGAGCAGTACTTC.

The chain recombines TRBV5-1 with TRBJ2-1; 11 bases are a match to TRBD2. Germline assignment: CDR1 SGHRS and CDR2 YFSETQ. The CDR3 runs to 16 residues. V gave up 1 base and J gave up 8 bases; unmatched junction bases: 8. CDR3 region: CASSLLTSGGTDEQFF. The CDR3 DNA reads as TGCGCCAGCAGCTTGCTAACTAGCGGGGGTACGGATGAGCAGTTCTTC. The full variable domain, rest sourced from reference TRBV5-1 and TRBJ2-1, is KAGVTQTPRYLIKTRGQQVTLSCSPISGHRSVSWYQQTPGQGLQFLFEYFSETQRNKGNFPGRFSGRQFSNSRSEMNVSTLELGDSALYLCASSLLTSGGTDEQFFGPGTRLTVL.

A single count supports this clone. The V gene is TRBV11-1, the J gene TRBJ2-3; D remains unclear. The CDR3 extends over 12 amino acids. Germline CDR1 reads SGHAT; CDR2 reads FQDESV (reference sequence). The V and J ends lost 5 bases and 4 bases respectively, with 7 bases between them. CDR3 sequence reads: CASSVSPDTQYF. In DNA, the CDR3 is TGTGCCAGCAGCGTGAGCCCAGATACGCAGTATTTT.

The CDR3 nucleotides are TGTGCCAGCAGTGGTGGGGGGCCTGGCTACACCTTC. Amino acids: CASSGGGPGYTF. The genes are TRBV2 and TRBJ1-2, with TRBD1 as a possible D gene (6 bases). Germline CDR1 reads SNHLY; CDR2 reads FYNNEI. The V end was cut by 4 bases, the J end by 7 bases, with 10 bases between. CDR3 length equals 12 residues.

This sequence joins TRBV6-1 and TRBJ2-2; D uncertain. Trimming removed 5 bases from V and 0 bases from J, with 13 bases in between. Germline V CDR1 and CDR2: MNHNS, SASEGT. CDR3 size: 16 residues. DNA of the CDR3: TGTGCCAGCAGTAAAGGTGTGGGCACGAACACCGGGGAGCTGTTTTTT. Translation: CASSKGVGTNTGELFF.

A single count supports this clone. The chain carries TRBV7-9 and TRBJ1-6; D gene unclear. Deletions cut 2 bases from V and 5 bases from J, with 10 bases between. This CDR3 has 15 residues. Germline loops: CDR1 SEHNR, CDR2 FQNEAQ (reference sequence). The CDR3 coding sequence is TGTGCCAGCAGCTTATGGACGTCCAATAATTCACCCCTCCACTTT. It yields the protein CASSLWTSNNSPLHF.

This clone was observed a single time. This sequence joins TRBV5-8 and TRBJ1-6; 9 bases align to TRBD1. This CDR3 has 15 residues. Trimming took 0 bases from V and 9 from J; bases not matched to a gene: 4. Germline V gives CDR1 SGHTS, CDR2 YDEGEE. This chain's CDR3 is CASSLGDRATSPLHF. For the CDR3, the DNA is TGTGCCAGCAGCTTGGGGGACAGGGCGACTTCACCCCTCCACTTT.

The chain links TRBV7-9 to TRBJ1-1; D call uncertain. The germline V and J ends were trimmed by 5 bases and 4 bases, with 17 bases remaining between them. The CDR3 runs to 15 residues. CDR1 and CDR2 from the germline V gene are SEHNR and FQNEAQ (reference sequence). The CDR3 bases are TGTGCCAGCAGCCCAGTGAGGGAAAGCGGCACTGAAGCTTTCTTT. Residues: CASSPVRESGTEAFF.

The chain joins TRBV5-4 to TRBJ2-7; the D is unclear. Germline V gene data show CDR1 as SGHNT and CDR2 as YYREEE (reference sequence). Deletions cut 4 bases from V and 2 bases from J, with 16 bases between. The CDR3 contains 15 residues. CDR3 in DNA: TGTGCCAGCAGCCAAGATTCTAGTTCCACCTACGAGCAGTACTTC. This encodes CASSQDSSSTYEQYF.